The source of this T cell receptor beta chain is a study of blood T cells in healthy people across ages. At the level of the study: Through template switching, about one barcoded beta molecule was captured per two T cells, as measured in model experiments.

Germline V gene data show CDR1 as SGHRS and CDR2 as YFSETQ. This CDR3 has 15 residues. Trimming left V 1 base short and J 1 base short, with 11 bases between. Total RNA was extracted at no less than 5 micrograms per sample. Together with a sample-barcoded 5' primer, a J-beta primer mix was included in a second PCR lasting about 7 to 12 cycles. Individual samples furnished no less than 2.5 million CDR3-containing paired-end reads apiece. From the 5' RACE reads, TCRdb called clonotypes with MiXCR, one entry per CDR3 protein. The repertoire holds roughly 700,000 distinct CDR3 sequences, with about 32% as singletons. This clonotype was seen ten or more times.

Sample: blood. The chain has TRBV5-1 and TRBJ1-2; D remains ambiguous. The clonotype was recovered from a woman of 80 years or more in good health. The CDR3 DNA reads TGCGCCAGCAGCTTGCGTCAGCAAGATAACTATGGCTACACCTTC. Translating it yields CASSLRQQDNYGYTF.